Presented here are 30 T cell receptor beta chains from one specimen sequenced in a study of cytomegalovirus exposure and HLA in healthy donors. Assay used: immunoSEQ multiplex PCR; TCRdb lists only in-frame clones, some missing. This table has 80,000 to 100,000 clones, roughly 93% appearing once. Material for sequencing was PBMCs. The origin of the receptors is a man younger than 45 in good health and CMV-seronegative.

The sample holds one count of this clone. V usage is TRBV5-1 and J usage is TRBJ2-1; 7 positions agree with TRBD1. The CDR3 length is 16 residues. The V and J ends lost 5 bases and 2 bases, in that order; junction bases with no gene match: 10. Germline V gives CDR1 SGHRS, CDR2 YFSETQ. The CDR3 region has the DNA TGCGCCAGCAGATTAATGCAGGGGGAACCCTACAATGAGCAGTTCTTC. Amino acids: CASRLMQGEPYNEQFF.

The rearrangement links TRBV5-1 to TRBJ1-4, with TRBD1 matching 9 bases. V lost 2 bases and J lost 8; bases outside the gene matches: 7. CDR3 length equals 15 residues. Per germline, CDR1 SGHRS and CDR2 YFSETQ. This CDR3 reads CASSLEWTGEEKLFF. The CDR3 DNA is TGCGCCAGCAGCTTAGAGTGGACAGGGGAGGAAAAACTGTTTTTT.

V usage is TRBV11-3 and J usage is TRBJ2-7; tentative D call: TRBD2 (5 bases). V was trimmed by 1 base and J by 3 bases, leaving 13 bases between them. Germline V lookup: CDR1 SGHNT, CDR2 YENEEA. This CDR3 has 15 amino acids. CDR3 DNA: TGTGCCAGCAGCTTAGCCGACGGAGGCGGCTACGAGCAGTACTTC. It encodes CASSLADGGGYEQYF.

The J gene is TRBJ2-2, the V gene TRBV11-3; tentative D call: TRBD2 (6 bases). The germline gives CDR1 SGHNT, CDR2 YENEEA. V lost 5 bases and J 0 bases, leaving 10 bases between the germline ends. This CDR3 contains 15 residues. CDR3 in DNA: TGTGCCAGCAGCAATCGGGAGACGAACACCGGGGAGCTGTTTTTT. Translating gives CASSNRETNTGELFF. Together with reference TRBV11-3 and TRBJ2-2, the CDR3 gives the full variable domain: EAGVVQSPRYKIIEKKQPVAFWCNPISGHNTLYWYLQNLGQGPELLIRYENEEAVDDSQLPKDRFSAERLKGVDSTLKIQPAELGDSAVYLCASSNRETNTGELFFGEGSRLTVL.

In nucleotides, the CDR3 is TGCGCCAGCAGCTTGGGCGGAGAGAACACTGAAGCTTTCTTT. This encodes CASSLGGENTEAFF. This chain links TRBV5-1 with TRBJ1-1; D unclear. Trimming pared 0 bases from V and 1 base from J, leaving 7 bases between. Germline CDR1 SGHRS, CDR2 YFSETQ. The CDR3 runs to 14 residues.

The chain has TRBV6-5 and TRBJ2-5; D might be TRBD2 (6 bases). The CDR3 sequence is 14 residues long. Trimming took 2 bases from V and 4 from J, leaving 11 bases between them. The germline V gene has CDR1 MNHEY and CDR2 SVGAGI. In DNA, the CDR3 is TGTGCCAGCAGTTACGGAGGGCCAGGAGAGACCCAGTACTTC. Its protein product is CASSYGGPGETQYF.

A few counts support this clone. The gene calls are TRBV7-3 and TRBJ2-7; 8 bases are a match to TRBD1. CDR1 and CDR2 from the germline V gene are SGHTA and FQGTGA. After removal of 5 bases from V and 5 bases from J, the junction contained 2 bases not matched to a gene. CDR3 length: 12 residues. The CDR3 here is CASSPGGDEQYF. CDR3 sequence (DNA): TGTGCCAGCAGCCCAGGGGGCGACGAGCAGTACTTC.

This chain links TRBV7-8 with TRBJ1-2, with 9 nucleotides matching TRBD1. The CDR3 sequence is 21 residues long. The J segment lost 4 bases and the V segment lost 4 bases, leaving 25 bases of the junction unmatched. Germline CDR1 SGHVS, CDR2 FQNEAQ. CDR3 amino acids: CASSSGRTQGTGFVPIYGYTF. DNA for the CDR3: TGTGCCAGCAGCTCCGGGAGGACCCAGGGGACAGGGTTCGTTCCTATCTATGGCTACACCTTC.

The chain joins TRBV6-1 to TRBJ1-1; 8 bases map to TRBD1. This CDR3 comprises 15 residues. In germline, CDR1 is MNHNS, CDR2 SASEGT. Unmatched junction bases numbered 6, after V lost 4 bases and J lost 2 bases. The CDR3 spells CASSGGQGANTEAFF. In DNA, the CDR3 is TGTGCCAGCAGTGGCGGACAGGGAGCAAACACTGAAGCTTTCTTT.

CDR3 DNA sequence: TGTGCCGCCACCGGGACAGGGATGGGGTCTGGGGCCAACGTCCTGACTTTC. Translation gives CAATGTGMGSGANVLTF. The chain has TRBV7-9 and TRBJ2-6, with 9 positions matching TRBD1. CDR1 and CDR2 (germline): SEHNR, FQNEAQ (reference sequence). Trimming cost V 11 bases and J 1 base; bases outside gene matches: 12. This CDR3 is 17 amino acids long.

CDR3 bases: TGTGCCATCCGGGGGTCCACAGATACGCAGTATTTT. It encodes CAIRGSTDTQYF. The V call is TRBV15, the J call TRBJ2-3; maybe TRBD2 (6 bases). The CDR3 has 12 amino acids. Germline values: CDR1 LNHNV, CDR2 YYDKDF (reference sequence). V was shortened by 10 bases and J by 2 bases, with 10 bases between the two germline ends.

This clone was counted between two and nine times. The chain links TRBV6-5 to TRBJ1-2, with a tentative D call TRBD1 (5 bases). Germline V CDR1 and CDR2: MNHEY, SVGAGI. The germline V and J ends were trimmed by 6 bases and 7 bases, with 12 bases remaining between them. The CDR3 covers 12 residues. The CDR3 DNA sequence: TGTGCCAGCAGCCTCGACGGGGGTGGCTACACCTTC. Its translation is CASSLDGGGYTF.

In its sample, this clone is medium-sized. CDR3 DNA sequence: TGTGCCAGCAGCAACAGGGAGCGGCAAGAGACCCAGTACTTC. Translating it yields CASSNRERQETQYF. This chain links TRBV4-2 with TRBJ2-5; the D gene is possibly TRBD1 (6 bases). The germline V gene encodes CDR1 LGHNA and CDR2 YNFKEQ. The CDR3 contains 14 residues. V lost 5 bases to trimming and J lost 2 bases, with 12 bases between them.

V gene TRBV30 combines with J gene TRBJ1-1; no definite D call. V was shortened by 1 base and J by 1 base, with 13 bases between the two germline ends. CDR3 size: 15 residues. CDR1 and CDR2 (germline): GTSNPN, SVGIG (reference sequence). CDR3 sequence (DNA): TGTGCCTGGAGTGGCCCAGGTGTCGGGAACACTGAAGCTTTCTTT. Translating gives CAWSGPGVGNTEAFF.

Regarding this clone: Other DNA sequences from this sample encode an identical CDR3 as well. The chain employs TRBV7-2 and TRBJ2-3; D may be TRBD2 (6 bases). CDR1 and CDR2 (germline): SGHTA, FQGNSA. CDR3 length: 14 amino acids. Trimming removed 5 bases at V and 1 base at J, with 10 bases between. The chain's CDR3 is CASSPGGGTDTQYF. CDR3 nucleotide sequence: TGTGCCAGCAGCCCCGGGGGAGGCACAGATACGCAGTATTTT.

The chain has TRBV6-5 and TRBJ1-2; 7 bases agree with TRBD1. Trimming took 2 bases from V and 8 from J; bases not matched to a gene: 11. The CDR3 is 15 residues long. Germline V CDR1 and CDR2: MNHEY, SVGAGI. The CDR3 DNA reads TGTGCCAGCAGTTACGCAGACTACAGGGGCGGAGGCTACACCTTC. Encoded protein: CASSYADYRGGGYTF.

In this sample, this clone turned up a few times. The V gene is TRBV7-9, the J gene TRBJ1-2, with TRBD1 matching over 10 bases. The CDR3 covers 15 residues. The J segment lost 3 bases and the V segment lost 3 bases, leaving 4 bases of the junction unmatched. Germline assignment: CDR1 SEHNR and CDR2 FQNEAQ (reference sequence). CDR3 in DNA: TGTGCCAGCAGCTTTGACGGGACAGGGGACTATGGCTACACCTTC. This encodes CASSFDGTGDYGYTF.

The chain's CDR3 is CASSFSKTGDTEAFF. For the CDR3, the DNA is TGTGCCAGTAGTTTCTCGAAAACAGGGGATACTGAAGCTTTCTTT. This chain connects TRBV19 to TRBJ1-1; 7 positions match TRBD1. Trimming removed 5 bases from V and 5 bases from J; junction bases left unmatched: 11. The CDR3 sequence is 15 residues long. In germline, CDR1 is LNHDA, CDR2 SQIVND (reference sequence).

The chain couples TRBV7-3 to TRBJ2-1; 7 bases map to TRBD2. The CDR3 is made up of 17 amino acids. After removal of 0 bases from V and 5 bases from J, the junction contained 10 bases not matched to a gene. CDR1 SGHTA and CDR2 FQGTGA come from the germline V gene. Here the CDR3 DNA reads TGTGCCAGCAGCTTAACGTTGGGTAGCGGGCCACACAATGAGCAGTTCTTC. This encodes CASSLTLGSGPHNEQFF.

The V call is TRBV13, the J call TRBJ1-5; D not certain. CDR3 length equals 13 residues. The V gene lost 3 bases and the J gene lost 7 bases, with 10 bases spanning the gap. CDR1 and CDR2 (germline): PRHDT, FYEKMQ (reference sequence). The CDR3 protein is CASSFGQLQPQHF. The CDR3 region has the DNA TGTGCCAGCAGCTTTGGGCAATTGCAGCCCCAGCATTTT.

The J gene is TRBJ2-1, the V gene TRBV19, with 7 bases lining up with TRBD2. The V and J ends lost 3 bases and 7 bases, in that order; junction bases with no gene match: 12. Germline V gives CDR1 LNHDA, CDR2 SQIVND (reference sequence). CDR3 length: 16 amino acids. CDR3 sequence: CASSMVAGEWSNEQFF. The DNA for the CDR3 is TGTGCCAGTAGTATGGTGGCGGGAGAGTGGTCGAATGAGCAGTTCTTC. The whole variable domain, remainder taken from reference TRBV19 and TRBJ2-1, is DGGITQSPKYLFRKEGQNVTLSCEQNLNHDAMYWYRQDPGQGLRLIYYSQIVNDFQKGDIAEGYSVSREKKESFPLTVTSAQKNPTAFYLCASSMVAGEWSNEQFFGPGTRLTVL.

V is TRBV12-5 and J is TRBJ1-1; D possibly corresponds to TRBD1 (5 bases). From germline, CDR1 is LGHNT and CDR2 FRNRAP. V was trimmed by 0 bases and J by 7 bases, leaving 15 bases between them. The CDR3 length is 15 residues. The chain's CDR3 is CASGLVQGASGEAFF. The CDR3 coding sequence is TGTGCTAGTGGTTTGGTACAAGGGGCCTCGGGTGAAGCTTTCTTT.

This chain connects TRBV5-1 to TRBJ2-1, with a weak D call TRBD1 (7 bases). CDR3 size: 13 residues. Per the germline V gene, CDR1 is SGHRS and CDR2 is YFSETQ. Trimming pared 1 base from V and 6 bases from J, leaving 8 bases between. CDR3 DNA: TGCGCCAGCAGCTTGCAGGGGGGCAATGAGCAGTTCTTC. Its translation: CASSLQGGNEQFF. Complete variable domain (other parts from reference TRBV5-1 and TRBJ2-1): KAGVTQTPRYLIKTRGQQVTLSCSPISGHRSVSWYQQTPGQGLQFLFEYFSETQRNKGNFPGRFSGRQFSNSRSEMNVSTLELGDSALYLCASSLQGGNEQFFGPGTRLTVL.

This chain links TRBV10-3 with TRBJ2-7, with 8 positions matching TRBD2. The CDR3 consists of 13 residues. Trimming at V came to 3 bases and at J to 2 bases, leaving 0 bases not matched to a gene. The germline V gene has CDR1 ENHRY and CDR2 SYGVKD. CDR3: CAISDSGTYEQYF. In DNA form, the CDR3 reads TGTGCCATCAGTGATAGCGGGACCTACGAGCAGTACTTC.

The CDR3 reads CASRESGVNTEAFF. Written as DNA, the CDR3 is TGTGCCAGCAGGGAGTCGGGAGTGAACACTGAAGCTTTCTTT. V gene TRBV7-9 combines with J gene TRBJ1-1; D is ambiguous. This CDR3 is built from 14 residues. Trimming left V 6 bases short and J 0 bases short, with 11 bases between. Germline loops: CDR1 SEHNR, CDR2 FQNEAQ (reference sequence).

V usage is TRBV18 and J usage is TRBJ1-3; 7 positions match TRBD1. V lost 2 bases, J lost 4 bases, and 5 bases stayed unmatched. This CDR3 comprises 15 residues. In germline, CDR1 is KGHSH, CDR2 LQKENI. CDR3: CASSPNTGDGNTIYF. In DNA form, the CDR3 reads TGTGCCAGCTCACCAAACACAGGGGACGGAAACACCATATATTTT.

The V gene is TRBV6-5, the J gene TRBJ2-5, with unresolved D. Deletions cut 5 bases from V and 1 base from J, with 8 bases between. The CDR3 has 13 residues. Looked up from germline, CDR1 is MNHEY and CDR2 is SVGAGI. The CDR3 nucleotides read TGTGCCAGCAGTCTCGAGGTCCAAGAGACCCAGTACTTC. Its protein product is CASSLEVQETQYF.

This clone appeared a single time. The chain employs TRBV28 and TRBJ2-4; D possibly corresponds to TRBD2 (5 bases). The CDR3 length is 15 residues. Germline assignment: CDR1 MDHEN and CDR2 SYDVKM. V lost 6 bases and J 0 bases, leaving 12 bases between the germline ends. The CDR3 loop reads CASRTEAGAKNIQYF. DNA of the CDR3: TGTGCCAGCAGAACAGAGGCGGGAGCCAAAAACATTCAGTACTTC.

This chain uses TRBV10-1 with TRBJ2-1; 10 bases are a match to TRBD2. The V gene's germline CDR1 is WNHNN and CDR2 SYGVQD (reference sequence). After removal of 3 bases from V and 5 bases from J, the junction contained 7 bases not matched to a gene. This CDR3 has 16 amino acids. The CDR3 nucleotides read TGCGCCAGCAGTGAATCCCGGACTAGCGGTCACAATGAGCAGTTCTTC. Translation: CASSESRTSGHNEQFF.

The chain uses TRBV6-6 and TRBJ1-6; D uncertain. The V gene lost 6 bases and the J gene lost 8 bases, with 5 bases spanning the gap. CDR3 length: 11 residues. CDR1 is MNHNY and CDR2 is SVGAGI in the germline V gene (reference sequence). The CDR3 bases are TGTGCCAGCAGGAGCGATTCACCCCTCCACTTT. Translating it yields CASRSDSPLHF.